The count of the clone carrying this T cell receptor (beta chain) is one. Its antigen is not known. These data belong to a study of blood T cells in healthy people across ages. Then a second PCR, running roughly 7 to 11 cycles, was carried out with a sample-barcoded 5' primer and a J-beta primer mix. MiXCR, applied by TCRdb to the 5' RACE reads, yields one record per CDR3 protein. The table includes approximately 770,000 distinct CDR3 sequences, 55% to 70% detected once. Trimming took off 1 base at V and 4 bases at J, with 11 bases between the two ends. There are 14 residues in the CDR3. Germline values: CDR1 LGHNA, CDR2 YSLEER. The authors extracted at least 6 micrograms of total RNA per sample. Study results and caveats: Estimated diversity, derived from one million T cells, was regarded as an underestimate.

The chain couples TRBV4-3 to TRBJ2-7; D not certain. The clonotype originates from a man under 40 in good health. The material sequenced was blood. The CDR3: CASSQGLNQYEQYF. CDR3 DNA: TGCGCCAGCAGCCAAGGTCTTAATCAATACGAGCAGTACTTC.